These T cell receptor beta chains were read from a single sample in a study of blood T cell repertoires in COVID-19. Measured with immunoSEQ multiplex PCR; TCRdb has only the in-frame clones, and not every one. The sample carries just over 75,000 clones, approximately 80% recorded once. Material: peripheral blood. Receptors were obtained from a man in his 60s with active or convalescent COVID-19. Both conserved end residues are part of each CDR3. Each record gives: clone size, D gene, V gene, J gene, CDR3 protein, CDR3 DNA. The D gene is left open where the match is weak. Not all rows give a size; the values are once, few, many and, for expanded clones, a class.

>NA|NA|TRBV19|TRBJ1-3
CASRRGSGNTIYF
TGTGCCAGTAGGCGGGGCTCTGGAAACACCATATATTTT
>NA|TRBD1|TRBV7-2|TRBJ2-7
CASSTTGVVSYEQYF
TGTGCCAGCAGCACTACAGGGGTTGTATCCTACGAGCAGTACTTC
>NA|NA|TRBV11-3|TRBJ2-1
CASSLAGVSHNEQFF
TGTGCCAGCAGCTTAGCGGGAGTTTCCCACAATGAGCAGTTCTTC
>NA|NA|TRBV2|TRBJ1-5
CASNMAGNQPQHF
TGTGCCAGCAATATGGCAGGCAATCAGCCCCAGCATTTT
>NA|NA|TRBV28|TRBJ2-1
CASGRTGSSYNEQFF
TGTGCCAGCGGACGGACGGGGAGCTCCTACAATGAGCAGTTCTTC
>NA|TRBD1|TRBV5-6|TRBJ1-6
CASSRWTGGNSPLHF
TGTGCCAGCAGCCGATGGACAGGGGGTAATTCACCCCTCCACTTT
>NA|NA|TRBV7-2|TRBJ1-5
CASSLSVRGIQPQHF
TGTGCCAGCAGCTTATCCGTTAGGGGGATTCAGCCCCAGCATTTT
>NA|NA|TRBV12-3/TRBV12-4|TRBJ2-1
CASSPRSSNEQFF
TGTGCCAGCAGTCCCAGGTCCAGCAATGAGCAGTTCTTC
>once|TRBD1|TRBV11-2|TRBJ1-2
CASSSIRDRGRRNYGYTF
TGTGCCAGCAGCTCGATCCGGGACAGGGGGCGGAGAAACTATGGCTACACCTTC
>NA|NA|TRBV6-2/TRBV6-3|TRBJ2-2
CASSQGFNTGELFF
TGTGCCAGCAGCCAGGGGTTTAACACCGGGGAGCTGTTTTTT
>NA|NA|TRBV2|TRBJ1-6
CASSDPDRNNSPLHF
TGTGCCAGCAGTGATCCGGACAGAAATAATTCACCCCTCCACTTT
>NA|NA|TRBV19|TRBJ2-1
CASSPRDWQTLSYNEQFF
TGTGCCAGTAGTCCGAGGGACTGGCAGACGTTGTCCTACAATGAGCAGTTCTTC
>NA|TRBD2|TRBV19|TRBJ2-5
CASSIGPGGPGETQYF
TGTGCCAGTAGTATAGGTCCGGGGGGGCCAGGGGAGACCCAGTACTTC
>NA|NA|TRBV3-1/TRBV3-2|TRBJ2-4
CASSLSSVAKNIQYF
TGTGCCAGCAGCTTATCAAGCGTTGCCAAAAACATTCAGTACTTC
>NA|TRBD1|TRBV4-3|TRBJ1-2
CASSRRSLGQSYGYTF
TGCGCCAGCAGCCGCAGATCCTTGGGACAGTCATATGGCTACACCTTC
>NA|NA|TRBV19|TRBJ1-1
CASSIDPESGYHEAFF
TGTGCCAGTAGTATAGACCCCGAGTCGGGGTATCATGAAGCTTTCTTT
>few|TRBD2|TRBV19|TRBJ2-7
CATMGGVRSYEQYF
TGTGCCACCATGGGGGGGGTCCGCTCCTACGAGCAGTACTTC
>NA|NA|TRBV6-1|TRBJ1-1
CASSEVGGGAHTEAFF
TGTGCCAGCAGTGAAGTTGGCGGGGGCGCGCACACTGAAGCTTTCTTT
>NA|TRBD1|TRBV7-8|TRBJ1-2
CASSPMTGLRGYTF
TGTGCCAGCAGCCCGATGACAGGGCTAAGGGGCTACACCTTC
>few|NA|TRBV4-1|TRBJ2-3
CASSQDLGLPSDTQYF
TGCGCCAGCAGCCAAGATTTAGGACTCCCTTCAGATACGCAGTATTTT
>NA|TRBD2|TRBV11-2|TRBJ2-7
CASSLKRGGLAVSYEQYF
TGTGCCAGCAGCTTAAAGCGAGGTGGGCTAGCGGTCTCCTACGAGCAGTACTTC
>NA|NA|TRBV7-8|TRBJ1-1
CASSPVGGRTEAFF
TGTGCCAGCAGCCCTGTCGGGGGGCGGACTGAAGCTTTCTTT
>few|NA|TRBV11-3|TRBJ2-7
CASSSGSYEQYF
TGTGCCAGCAGCTCAGGATCCTACGAGCAGTACTTC
>once|NA|TRBV29-1|TRBJ1-2
CSVLAGSGYTF
TGCAGCGTCCTTGCGGGGAGCGGCTACACCTTC
>few|NA|TRBV14|TRBJ1-4
CASSQVRRGMFF
TGTGCCAGCAGCCAAGTTCGCCGGGGGATGTTTTTT
>NA|NA|TRBV5-1|TRBJ1-3
CASSLNSPRGTGNTIYF
TGCGCCAGCAGCTTGAACTCGCCTAGGGGAACTGGAAACACCATATATTTT
>NA|NA|TRBV4-3|TRBJ2-7
CASSQEPGAYEQYF
TGCGCCAGCAGCCAAGAACCAGGGGCTTACGAGCAGTACTTC
>NA|TRBD1|TRBV6-5|TRBJ1-2
CASSYFSGQGPLGYTF
TGTGCCAGCAGTTACTTCTCCGGACAGGGACCACTAGGCTACACCTTC
>NA|TRBD2|TRBV3-1/TRBV3-2|TRBJ2-7
CASSQGSFGTSGAYEQYF
TGTGCCAGCAGCCAAGGATCCTTCGGGACTAGCGGGGCCTACGAGCAGTACTTC
>NA|NA|TRBV7-9|TRBJ1-6
CASSRGNSPLHF
TGTGCCAGCAGTAGGGGTAATTCACCCCTCCACTTT
>medium-sized|TRBD2|TRBV6-2/TRBV6-3|TRBJ2-5
CASSYPTSGVETQYF
TGTGCCAGCAGTTACCCTACTAGCGGGGTAGAGACCCAGTACTTC
>NA|TRBD1|TRBV18|TRBJ2-7
CASSPREGQGANGQYF
TGTGCCAGCTCACCAAGGGAAGGACAGGGGGCGAATGGGCAGTACTTC
>NA|TRBD2|TRBV11-2|TRBJ2-1
CASSFTSARGRNEQFF
TGTGCCAGCAGCTTTACTAGCGCCCGGGGACGCAATGAGCAGTTCTTC